One sample yielded the 27 T cell receptor beta chains listed below, sequenced in a study of technical replicates of blood from a handful of donors. Profiled with immunoSEQ multiplex PCR; TCRdb holds only in-frame clones, not every one. The repertoire holds under 80,000 clones, with approximately 97% as singletons. The specimen was T cells isolated from PBMCs. The receptors stem from a human donor in good health.

This clone was recorded only once. V usage is TRBV28 and J usage is TRBJ1-5, with D possibly being TRBD1 (5 bases). Germline CDR1 MDHEN, CDR2 SYDVKM. Trimming shortened V by 4 bases and J by 4 bases, and 11 bases separated the two germline ends. This CDR3 contains 14 residues. Here the CDR3 reads CASSSRVENQPQHF. CDR3 nucleotides: TGTGCCAGCAGTTCCAGGGTTGAAAATCAGCCCCAGCATTTT.

This clone was seen just once. CDR3: CASSPRGAISYEQYF. CDR3 in DNA: TGTGCCAGCAGTCCTCGTGGAGCGATCTCCTACGAGCAGTACTTC. This rearrangement joins TRBV6-5 to TRBJ2-7; D is undetermined. Germline CDR1 is MNHEY and CDR2 is SVGAGI. The CDR3 has 15 amino acids. The V and J ends lost 5 bases and 0 bases respectively, with 14 bases between them.

The chain has TRBV28 and TRBJ2-1; D not certain. Germline CDR1 and CDR2: MDHEN and SYDVKM. V lost 7 bases and J 2 bases, leaving 12 bases between the germline ends. The CDR3 extends over 14 amino acids. The CDR3 loop is CASTYTPPYNEQFF. The CDR3 nucleotides are TGTGCCAGCACTTACACACCGCCCTACAATGAGCAGTTCTTC.

The chain has TRBV9 and TRBJ1-5, with unresolved D. The germline gives CDR1 SGDLS, CDR2 YYNGEE. The CDR3 consists of 16 residues. The germline V and J ends were trimmed by 4 bases and 3 bases, with 17 bases remaining between them. CDR3 nucleotide sequence: TGTGCCAGCAGCCCTGGCTCTGGACTCAACAATCAGCCCCAGCATTTT. Protein sequence: CASSPGSGLNNQPQHF. Full variable domain (outside the CDR3, taken from reference TRBV9 and TRBJ1-5): DSGVTQTPKHLITATGQRVTLRCSPRSGDLSVYWYQQSLDQGLQFLIQYYNGEERAKGNILERFSAQQFPDLHSELNLSSLELGDSALYFCASSPGSGLNNQPQHFGDGTRLSIL.

Only one count was recorded for this clone. The chain combines TRBV7-3 with TRBJ1-1; D is ambiguous. Trimming left V 4 bases short and J 8 bases short, with 17 bases between. The V gene's germline CDR1 is SGHTA and CDR2 FQGTGA. The CDR3 sequence is 14 residues long. The CDR3 DNA is TGTGCCAGCAGCTCCGCAACTAGCTCCAGGGAAGCTTTCTTT. This codes for CASSSATSSREAFF.

The J gene is TRBJ1-3, the V gene TRBV19; D not certain. V dropped 0 bases and J dropped 0 bases, with 9 bases sitting between them. The CDR3 has 16 residues. Germline V gene sequence: CDR1 LNHDA, CDR2 SQIVND (reference sequence). The CDR3 here is CASSIDGPRSGNTIYF. In nucleotides, the CDR3 is TGTGCCAGTAGTATAGATGGGCCGCGCTCTGGAAACACCATATATTTT.

This clone was picked up one time. The V call is TRBV2, the J call TRBJ2-1; a possible D gene is TRBD2 (6 bases). The CDR3 spans 15 residues. V lost 10 bases, J lost 2 bases, and 18 bases lay in between. Per germline, CDR1 SNHLY and CDR2 FYNNEI. Written as DNA, the CDR3 is TGTGCCATCCCCCGGGGCAGGGAGGCCTACAATGAGCAGTTCTTC. Its translation: CAIPRGREAYNEQFF.

For the CDR3, the DNA is TGCGCCAGCAGCGAAAGAACTAGCGGGAGGGCCTTGGGATATGAGCAGTTCTTC. This sequence encodes CASSERTSGRALGYEQFF. The chain is built from TRBV5-1 and TRBJ2-1; 13 nucleotides align to TRBD2. Germline V lookup: CDR1 SGHRS, CDR2 YFSETQ. This CDR3 comprises 18 residues. V lost 4 bases to trimming and J lost 8 bases; unmatched junction nucleotides: 15. Drawing the rest from reference TRBV5-1 and TRBJ2-1, the complete variable domain is KAGVTQTPRYLIKTRGQQVTLSCSPISGHRSVSWYQQTPGQGLQFLFEYFSETQRNKGNFPGRFSGRQFSNSRSEMNVSTLELGDSALYLCASSERTSGRALGYEQFFGPGTRLTVL.

This chain connects TRBV5-4 to TRBJ1-2; the D gene is possibly TRBD1 (5 bases). Germline CDR1 SGHNT, CDR2 YYREEE (reference sequence). The CDR3 totals 15 residues. V was trimmed by 1 base and J by 3 bases, leaving 13 bases between them. The CDR3 bases are TGTGCCAGCAGCTTGATACCGGGGGGTCACTATGGCTACACCTTC. Translating it yields CASSLIPGGHYGYTF.

V and J are TRBV6-4 and TRBJ2-1; the match to TRBD2 covers 7 bases. The CDR3 has 13 residues. Germline V lookup: CDR1 MRHNA, CDR2 SNTAGT. The J segment lost 9 bases and the V segment lost 2 bases, leaving 4 bases of the junction unmatched. CDR3 residues: CASSDGGEGEQFF. The CDR3 coding sequence is TGTGCCAGCAGTGACGGGGGGGAGGGTGAGCAGTTCTTC.

V usage is TRBV7-9 and J usage is TRBJ2-2; 7 bases are shared with TRBD1. The junction had 7 bases not matched to a gene; V was cut back by 6 bases and J by 0 bases. Germline-derived CDR1 and CDR2 are SEHNR and FQNEAQ (reference sequence). The CDR3 spans 16 residues. The CDR3 sequence is CASRSTTGANTGELFF. The CDR3 DNA reads as TGTGCCAGCAGGAGTACCACAGGGGCGAACACCGGGGAGCTGTTTTTT.

The J gene is TRBJ2-6, the V gene TRBV2; no definite D call. Trimming pared 4 bases from V and 1 base from J, leaving 5 bases between. The CDR3 extends over 14 amino acids. CDR1 SNHLY and CDR2 FYNNEI come from the germline V gene. DNA of the CDR3: TGTGCCAGCAGTGGAGTTTCTGGGGCCAACGTCCTGACTTTC. It codes for CASSGVSGANVLTF. The full variable domain, with the rest looked up from reference TRBV2 and TRBJ2-6, is EPEVTQTPSHQVTQMGQEVILRCVPISNHLYFYWYRQILGQKVEFLVSFYNNEISEKSEIFDDQFSVERPDGSNFTLKIRSTKLEDSAMYFCASSGVSGANVLTFGAGSRLTVL.

The J gene is TRBJ1-1, the V gene TRBV12-5, with D unclear. V was trimmed by 2 bases and J by 8 bases, leaving 12 bases between them. The CDR3 is 13 amino acids. Germline V gene data show CDR1 as LGHNT and CDR2 as FRNRAP. CDR3 amino acids: CASGLPYTSEAFF. In nucleotides, the CDR3 is TGTGCTAGTGGTTTGCCGTACACGTCAGAAGCTTTCTTT.

J is TRBJ1-5 and V is TRBV7-2; 8 bases align to TRBD1. The CDR3 consists of 13 residues. With 4 bases clipped from V and 6 bases from J, the junction kept 2 bases outside the gene matches. CDR1 and CDR2 from the germline V gene are SGHTA and FQGNSA. In DNA form, the CDR3 reads TGTGCCAGCAGCTCACAGGGGGGTCAGCCCCAGCATTTT. Translation gives CASSSQGGQPQHF.

J is TRBJ2-5 and V is TRBV18, with 9 bases that match TRBD2. With V trimmed by 3 bases and J by 4 bases, 0 bases remained unmatched. The V gene's germline CDR1 is KGHSH and CDR2 LQKENI. There are 13 residues in the CDR3. The CDR3 bases are TGTGCCAGCTCACCTAGCGGGAGAGAGACCCAGTACTTC. Amino acids: CASSPSGRETQYF.

V gene TRBV25-1 combines with J gene TRBJ1-1; D not certain. The germline V gene encodes CDR1 MGHDK and CDR2 SYGVNS. Trimming removed 3 bases from V and 3 bases from J, with 11 bases in between. The CDR3 has 14 amino acids. CDR3 sequence (DNA): TGTGCCAGCAGTGACGTCAGGCCGTACACTGAAGCTTTCTTT. It translates to CASSDVRPYTEAFF.

The rearrangement joins TRBV6-6 to TRBJ2-5; 9 bases map to TRBD2. The CDR3 contains 14 residues. Germline values: CDR1 MNHNY, CDR2 SVGAGI (reference sequence). J was trimmed by 3 bases and V by 5 bases; bases with no gene match: 4. The chain's CDR3 is CASSPGGGEETQYF. CDR3 nucleotides: TGTGCCAGCAGTCCCGGCGGGGGGGAAGAGACCCAGTACTTC.

The CDR3 loop is CASSLGPANTGELFF. The DNA for the CDR3 is TGTGCCAGCAGCTTGGGGCCAGCGAACACCGGGGAGCTGTTTTTT. V and J are TRBV7-9 and TRBJ2-2, with TRBD1 as a possible D gene (5 bases). Per the germline V gene, CDR1 is SEHNR and CDR2 is FQNEAQ (reference sequence). The CDR3 contains 15 residues. The V end was cut by 3 bases, the J end by 0 bases, with 8 bases between.

The genes are TRBV28 and TRBJ2-1; 7 positions match TRBD1. The germline V gene encodes CDR1 MDHEN and CDR2 SYDVKM. This CDR3 contains 13 residues. J gave up 12 bases and V 2 bases, and 7 bases lay outside the gene matches. The CDR3 region has the DNA TGTGCCAGCAGTTTACCCCCCGGACAGGTGCAGTTCTTC. It encodes CASSLPPGQVQFF.

The V call is TRBV6-1, the J call TRBJ2-2; perhaps TRBD2 as D (5 bases). CDR1 is MNHNS and CDR2 is SASEGT in the germline V gene. V lost 3 bases and J lost 7, with 12 bases in between. This CDR3 contains 14 residues. The CDR3 DNA sequence: TGTGCCAGCAGTGACCCTAGCCGCCGCGGGGAGCTGTTTTTT. It translates to CASSDPSRRGELFF.

V usage is TRBV11-3 and J usage is TRBJ1-2, with D possibly TRBD1 on 5 matching bases. The V gene's germline CDR1 is SGHNT and CDR2 YENEEA. The CDR3 spans 14 residues. V was trimmed by 0 bases and J by 6 bases, leaving 11 bases between them. The DNA of the CDR3 is TGTGCCAGCAGCTTAGATCGCGGGGGTGATGGCTACACCTTC. Protein product: CASSLDRGGDGYTF.

The CDR3 region has the DNA TGCGCCAGCAGCTTGACCGGGACAGGGTCCTATGGCTACACCTTC. Translation gives CASSLTGTGSYGYTF. This sequence joins TRBV5-1 and TRBJ1-2; 9 bases line up with TRBD1. This CDR3 is built from 15 residues. Germline loops: CDR1 SGHRS, CDR2 YFSETQ. J gave up 4 bases and V 1 base, and 5 bases lay outside the gene matches.

V gene TRBV7-9 combines with J gene TRBJ1-4, with D perhaps TRBD1 (5 bases). The CDR3 loop spans 14 amino acids. CDR1 is SEHNR and CDR2 is FQNEAQ in the germline V gene (reference sequence). Deletions cut 0 bases from V and 7 bases from J, with 9 bases between. The CDR3 reads CASSLARRGEKLFF. The CDR3 DNA is TGTGCCAGCAGCTTAGCGAGGAGGGGTGAAAAACTGTTTTTT.

The chain employs TRBV25-1 and TRBJ2-7, with 8 bases fitting TRBD1. V trimming: 3 bases; J trimming: 3 bases; junction bases outside the gene matches: 7. The germline gives CDR1 MGHDK, CDR2 SYGVNS. CDR3 length: 15 residues. CDR3 coding DNA: TGTGCCAGCAGTGACGACTTAACAGGGGGCTACGAGCAGTACTTC. It encodes CASSDDLTGGYEQYF.

Here the CDR3 reads CASSLGRGTSGRAVTGELFF. CDR3 DNA: TGCGCCAGCAGCTTAGGGCGAGGGACTAGCGGGAGGGCCGTCACCGGGGAGCTGTTTTTT. The chain couples TRBV5-1 to TRBJ2-2, with TRBD2 matching 16 bases. Looked up from germline, CDR1 is SGHRS and CDR2 is YFSETQ. The CDR3 spans 20 residues. J gave up 4 bases and V 2 bases, and 11 bases lay outside the gene matches.

The V call is TRBV14, the J call TRBJ1-2, with D tentatively TRBD1 (6 bases). Germline V gene data show CDR1 as SGHDN and CDR2 as FVKESK. The CDR3 is made up of 15 amino acids. Trimming took 6 bases from V and 7 from J, leaving 21 bases between them. This chain's CDR3 is CASSPPGTTGSGYTF. CDR3 bases: TGTGCCAGCAGTCCCCCAGGTACAACAGGGTCTGGCTACACCTTC.

J is TRBJ1-1 and V is TRBV9; D unresolved. The germline CDR1 and CDR2 sequences are SGDLS and YYNGEE. This CDR3 is 15 amino acids long. Trimming cost V 4 bases and J 3 bases, with 16 bases left between them. The CDR3 loop is CASSPPIGLDTEAFF. Here the CDR3 DNA reads TGTGCCAGCAGCCCCCCGATCGGGTTGGACACTGAAGCTTTCTTT.